This T cell receptor (beta chain) derives from a study of CD8+ T cells in alopecia areata. Background on the study: Using the percentage of affected scalp area, treated patients' severity was scored.

The treatment was: oral pan-JAK inhibitor, 5-10 mg twice daily. The V segment lost 2 bases and the J segment 7 bases; nucleotides outside the gene matches: 7. This CDR3 is 14 amino acids long. Germline V gene lookup returns CDR1 GTSNPN and CDR2 SVGIG (reference sequence). RNA extraction and reverse transcription yielded cDNA as sequencing template. Method: immunoSEQ multiplex PCR; TCRdb's copy keeps in-frame clones and lacks some. The sample consists of approximately 180,000 clones, roughly 66% of them appearing once. Study-wide points: Under tofacitinib, fewer expanded CD8+ clones appeared among the top 100 scalp clones.

About this clone: Its antigen is unknown.

The clonotype comes from a human donor with alopecia areata. J is TRBJ2-2 and V is TRBV30; 7 nucleotides line up with TRBD1. Sequences were derived from CD4+ T cells sorted from blood, sampled at week 24, from a patient treated with tofacitinib. CDR3 loop: CAWSRGPIHGELFF. The CDR3 bases are TGTGCCTGGAGTAGGGGGCCAATCCACGGGGAGCTGTTTTTT.